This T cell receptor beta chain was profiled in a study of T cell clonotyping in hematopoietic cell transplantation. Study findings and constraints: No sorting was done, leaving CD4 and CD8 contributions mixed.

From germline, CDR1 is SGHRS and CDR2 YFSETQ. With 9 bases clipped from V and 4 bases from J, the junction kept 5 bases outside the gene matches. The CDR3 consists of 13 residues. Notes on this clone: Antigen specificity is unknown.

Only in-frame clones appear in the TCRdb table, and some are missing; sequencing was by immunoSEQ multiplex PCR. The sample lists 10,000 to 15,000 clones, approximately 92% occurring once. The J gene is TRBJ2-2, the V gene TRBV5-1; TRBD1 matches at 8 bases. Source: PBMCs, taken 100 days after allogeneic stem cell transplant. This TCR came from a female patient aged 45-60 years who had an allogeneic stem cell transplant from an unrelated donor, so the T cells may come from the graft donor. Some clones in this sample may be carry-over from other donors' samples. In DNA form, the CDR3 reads TGCGCCACGACAGGGGCGGTCACCGGGGAGCTGTTTTTT. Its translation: CATTGAVTGELFF.